This T cell receptor beta chain comes out of a study of blood T cell repertoires in COVID-19 (dated by TCRdb to the early 2020s). Context from the whole study: Samples covering the acute and convalescent phases of COVID-19 were provided by collaborators in the United States, Italy and Spain. A de-identified subject ID, COVID-19 status, age in years and sex were almost always included in the sample metadata. The repertoires were released in a freely available public database meant as a resource for research on the immune response to SARS-CoV-2. The prospective study material was composed of cDNA or gDNA derived from T cells, B-cell-depleted T cells, or PBMCs. The dataset comprised deeply sampled blood TCRbeta repertoires from subjects exposed to, actively infected with, or recovered from COVID-19. Where HLA class I and class II types were available, the types were taken from metadata supplied by the sample provider, not from assay-based typing. The samples were drawn from two sources: the first 160 participants of the ongoing ImmuneRACE study, and about 1,300 subjects contributed by 6 global collaborators.

Collaborating institutions collected whole blood in K2EDTA tubes following their own protocols. For TCRbeta analysis, collaborators shipped samples in one of three forms: frozen whole blood, isolated PBMCs, or DNA extracted from either of those sample types. As encoded in the germline V gene, CDR1 is SGHDN while CDR2 is FVKESK. The CDR3 runs 17 amino acids, cysteine and phenylalanine included. The only DNA kept is the CDR3, 51 bases in frame from the first base. Germline trimming: 0 bases from V, 3 bases from J; junction bases outside gene matches: 9. TCRbeta CDR3 regions were amplified from genomic DNA using the immunoSEQ Assay, a bias-controlled multiplex PCR. Regarding the original processing steps: Nucleated cell counts per sample were estimated from amplification of reference gene primers within the assay. To quantify the absolute abundance of each unique TCRbeta CDR3 rearrangement, sequence reads were collapsed and filtered. For each sample, productive Simpson clonality was calculated as the square root of Simpson's diversity index over productive rearrangements. Here the immuneACCESS table is served through TCRdb, limited to in-frame sequences with V and J called. Missing clones are a known gap in these copies; in checked studies unresolved V genes cover under half, and the rest lacks a known reason. From that table come the V and J calls and clone size; the DNA was used to work out D and trimming. For this sample the table gives over 100,000 clones, of which 75% to 90% were detected only once. Roughly 15% of the sample goes to the ten largest clones.

What the research found in general, with its limitations: The quantity of clinical and demographic metadata differed by source and by participant and was supplied without curation.

With respect to this clone: Its antigen is currently not known. No base quality values were provided; no much bigger clone lies one nucleotide off.

The V and J segments used are TRBV14 and TRBJ2-7; 9 bases in between match TRBD2. Sequences were obtained from peripheral blood. The sequence came from a man aged 50 to 59 with acute or convalescent COVID-19. The CDR3: CASSQERLAGIVYEQYF. The nucleotide sequence reads TGTGCCAGCAGCCAAGAGCGGCTAGCGGGGATAGTCTACGAGCAGTACTTC.